This TCR beta chain was sequenced for a study of T cell repertoires in ileal Crohn's disease. For the study at large: About half of patients got postoperative therapy: some 11 thiopurines, roughly 19 anti-TNF. Findings and caveats of the study: Active smokers at surgery had more clonal expansions than non-smokers. Clonality above 26.8% at surgery always came with endoscopic recurrence.

Patients were adults with ileal or ileocolonic Crohn's disease needing resection. The J segment lost 0 bases and the V segment lost 6 bases, leaving 5 bases of the junction unmatched. Germline V lookup: CDR1 MDHEN, CDR2 SYDVKM. CDR3 length equals 15 residues. Profiled with immunoSEQ multiplex PCR; TCRdb holds only in-frame clones, not every one. The table shows roughly 15,000 clones, with 60% occurring only once. Concerning this clone itself: Its antigen is unknown.

Material: ileal tissue. The TCR was taken from an adult with Crohn's disease. The chain links TRBV28 to TRBJ1-3; the match to TRBD1 covers 7 bases. CDR3 in DNA: TGTGCCAGCAGAGGACAGGATAGCTCTGGAAACACCATATATTTT. Amino acids: CASRGQDSSGNTIYF.